This TCR beta chain was sequenced during a study of T cell responses to AZD1222 COVID-19 vaccine. Study results and limitations: Without day 14 samples, only post-peak T cell repertoires were studied.

The data were produced by immunoSEQ multiplex PCR, yet TCRdb's version contains in-frame clones alone and is incomplete. The repertoire holds over 120,000 clones, with roughly 93% as singletons. The CDR3 loop spans 13 amino acids. The germline gives CDR1 SGHNT, CDR2 YYREEE (reference sequence). The V end was cut by 2 bases, the J end by 4 bases, with 9 bases between. Remarks on this clone: Its cognate antigen is unknown.

The TCR was taken from an adult in good health. The sequences come from peripheral blood, collected on day 0 of AZD1222 vaccination. The chain links TRBV5-4 to TRBJ2-5; D unresolved. In nucleotides, the CDR3 is TGTGCCAGCAGCTTATTGGTTGGAGAGACCCAGTACTTC. Translation gives CASSLLVGETQYF.